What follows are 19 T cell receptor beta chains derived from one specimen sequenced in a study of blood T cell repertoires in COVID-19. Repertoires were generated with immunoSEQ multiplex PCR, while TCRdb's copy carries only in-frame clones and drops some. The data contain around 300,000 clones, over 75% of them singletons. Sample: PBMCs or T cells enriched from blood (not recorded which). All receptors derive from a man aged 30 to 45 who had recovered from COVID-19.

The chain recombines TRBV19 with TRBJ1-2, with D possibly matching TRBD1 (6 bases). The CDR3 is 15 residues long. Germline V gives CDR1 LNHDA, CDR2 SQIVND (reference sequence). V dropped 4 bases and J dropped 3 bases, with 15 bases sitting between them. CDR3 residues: CASSKIPQGYYGYTF. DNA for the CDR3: TGTGCCAGTAGTAAGATCCCACAGGGCTACTATGGCTACACCTTC.

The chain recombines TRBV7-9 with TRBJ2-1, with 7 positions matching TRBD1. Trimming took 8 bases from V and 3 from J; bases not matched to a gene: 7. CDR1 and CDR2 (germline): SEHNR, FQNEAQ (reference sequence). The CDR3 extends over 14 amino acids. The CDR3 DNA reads TGTGCCAGCCGGGGACAGTATCTCTACAATGAGCAGTTCTTC. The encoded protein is CASRGQYLYNEQFF.

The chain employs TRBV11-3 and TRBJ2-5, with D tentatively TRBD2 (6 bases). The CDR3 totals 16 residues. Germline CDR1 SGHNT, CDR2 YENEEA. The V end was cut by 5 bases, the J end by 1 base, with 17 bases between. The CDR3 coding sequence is TGTGCCAGCAGCCCTGGGGTTGGGCGGGGCCAAGAGACCCAGTACTTC. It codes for CASSPGVGRGQETQYF.

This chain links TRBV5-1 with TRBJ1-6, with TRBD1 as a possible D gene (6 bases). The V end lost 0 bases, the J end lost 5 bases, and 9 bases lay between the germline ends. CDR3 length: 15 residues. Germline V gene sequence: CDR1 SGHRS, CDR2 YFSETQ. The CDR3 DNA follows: TGCGCCAGCAGCTTGGCAGGGGTAAATAATTCACCCCTCCACTTT. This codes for CASSLAGVNNSPLHF.

The CDR3 loop reads CASSLAPASTYNEQFF. For the CDR3, the DNA is TGTGCCAGCAGCTTGGCCCCCGCTAGCACCTACAATGAGCAGTTCTTC. The chain joins TRBV5-4 to TRBJ2-1; a weak D match, TRBD2 (5 bases). Germline assignment: CDR1 SGHNT and CDR2 YYREEE (reference sequence). The CDR3 covers 16 residues. V shed 0 bases and J shed 2 bases, with 12 bases lying between them.

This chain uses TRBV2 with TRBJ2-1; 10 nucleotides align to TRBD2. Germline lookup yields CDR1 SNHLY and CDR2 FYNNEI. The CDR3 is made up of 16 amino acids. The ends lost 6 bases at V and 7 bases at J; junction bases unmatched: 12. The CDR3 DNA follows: TGTGCCAGCAGACAGGCTCTAGCGGGGGTAAGGAATGAGCAGTTCTTC. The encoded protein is CASRQALAGVRNEQFF.

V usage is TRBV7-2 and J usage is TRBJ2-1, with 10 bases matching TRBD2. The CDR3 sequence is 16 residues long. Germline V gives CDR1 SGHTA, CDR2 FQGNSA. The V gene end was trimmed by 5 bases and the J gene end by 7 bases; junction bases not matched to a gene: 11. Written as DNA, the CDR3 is TGTGCCAGCAGCCCTACCTCCTGGACTAGCGGAAATGAGCAGTTCTTC. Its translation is CASSPTSWTSGNEQFF.

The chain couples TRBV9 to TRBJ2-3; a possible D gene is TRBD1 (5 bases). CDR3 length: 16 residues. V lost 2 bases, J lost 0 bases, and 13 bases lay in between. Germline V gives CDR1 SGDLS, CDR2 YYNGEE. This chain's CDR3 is CASSVTARSSTDTQYF. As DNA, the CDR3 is TGTGCCAGCAGCGTGACAGCAAGGTCTAGCACAGATACGCAGTATTTT.

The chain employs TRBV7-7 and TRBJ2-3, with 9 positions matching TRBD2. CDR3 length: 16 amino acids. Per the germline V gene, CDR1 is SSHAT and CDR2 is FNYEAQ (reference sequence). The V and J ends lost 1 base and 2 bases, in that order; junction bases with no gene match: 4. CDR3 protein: CASSLGRGGLTDTQYF. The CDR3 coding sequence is TGTGCCAGCAGCTTAGGGCGGGGGGGCCTCACAGATACGCAGTATTTT.

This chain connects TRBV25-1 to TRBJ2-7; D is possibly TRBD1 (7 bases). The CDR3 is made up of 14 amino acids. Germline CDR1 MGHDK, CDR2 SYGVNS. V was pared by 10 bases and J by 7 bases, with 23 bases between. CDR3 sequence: CATTRGAGGGEQYF. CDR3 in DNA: TGTGCCACCACGAGAGGGGCAGGGGGAGGAGAGCAGTACTTC.

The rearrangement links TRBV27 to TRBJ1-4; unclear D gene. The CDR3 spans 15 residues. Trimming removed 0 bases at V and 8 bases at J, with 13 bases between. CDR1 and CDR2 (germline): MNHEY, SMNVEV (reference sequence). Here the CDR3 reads CASSLSSGVWEKLFF. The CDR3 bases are TGTGCCAGCAGTTTATCGAGCGGGGTTTGGGAAAAACTGTTTTTT.

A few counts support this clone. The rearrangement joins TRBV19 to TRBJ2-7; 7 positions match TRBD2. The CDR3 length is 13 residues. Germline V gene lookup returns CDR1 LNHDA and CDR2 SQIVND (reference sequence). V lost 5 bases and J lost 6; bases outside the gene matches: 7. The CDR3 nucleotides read TGTGCCAGTAGTTCTGGACTAGTAAGCGAGCAGTACTTC. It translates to CASSSGLVSEQYF.

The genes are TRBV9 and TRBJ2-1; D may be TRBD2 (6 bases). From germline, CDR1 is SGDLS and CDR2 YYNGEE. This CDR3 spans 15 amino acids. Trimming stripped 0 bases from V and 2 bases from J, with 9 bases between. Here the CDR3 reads CASSVAAGTYNEQFF. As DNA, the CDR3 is TGTGCCAGCAGCGTAGCGGCGGGGACCTACAATGAGCAGTTCTTC.

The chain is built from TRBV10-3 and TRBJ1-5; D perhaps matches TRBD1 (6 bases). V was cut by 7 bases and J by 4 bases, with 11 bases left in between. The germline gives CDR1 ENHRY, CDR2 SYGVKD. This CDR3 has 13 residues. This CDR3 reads CAITGGGNQPQHF. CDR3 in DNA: TGTGCCATCACGGGGGGCGGTAATCAGCCCCAGCATTTT.

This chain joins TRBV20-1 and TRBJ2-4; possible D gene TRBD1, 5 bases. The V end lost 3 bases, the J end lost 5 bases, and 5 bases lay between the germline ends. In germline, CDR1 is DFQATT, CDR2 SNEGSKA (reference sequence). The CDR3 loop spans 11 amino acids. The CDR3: CSARTENIQYF. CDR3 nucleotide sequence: TGCAGTGCTAGGACAGAAAACATTCAGTACTTC.

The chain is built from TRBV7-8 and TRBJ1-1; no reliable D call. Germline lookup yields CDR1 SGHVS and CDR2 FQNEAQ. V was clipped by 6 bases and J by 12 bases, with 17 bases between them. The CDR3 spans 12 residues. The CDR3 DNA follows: TGTGCCAGCAGATCGGCCTACTCAGGAACTTTCTTT. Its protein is CASRSAYSGTFF.

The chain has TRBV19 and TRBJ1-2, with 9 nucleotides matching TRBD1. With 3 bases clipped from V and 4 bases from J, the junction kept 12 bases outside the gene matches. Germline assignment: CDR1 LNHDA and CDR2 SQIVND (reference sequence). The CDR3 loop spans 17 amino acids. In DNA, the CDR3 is TGTGCCAGTAGTATTGGAAGGAGGACAGGGGATACCTATGGCTACACCTTC. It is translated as CASSIGRRTGDTYGYTF.

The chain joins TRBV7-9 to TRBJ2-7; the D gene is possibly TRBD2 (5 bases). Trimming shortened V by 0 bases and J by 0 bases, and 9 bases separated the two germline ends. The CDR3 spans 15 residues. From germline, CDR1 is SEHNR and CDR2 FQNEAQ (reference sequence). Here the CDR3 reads CASSLARGRSYEQYF. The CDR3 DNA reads TGTGCCAGCAGCTTAGCAAGAGGGCGCTCCTACGAGCAGTACTTC.

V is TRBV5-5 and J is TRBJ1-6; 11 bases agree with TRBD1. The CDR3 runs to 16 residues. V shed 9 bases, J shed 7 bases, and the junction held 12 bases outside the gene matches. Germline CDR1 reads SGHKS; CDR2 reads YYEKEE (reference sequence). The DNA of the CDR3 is TGTGCCACCGGACGAGGACAGGGGGCCGGGAATTCACCCCTCCACTTT. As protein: CATGRGQGAGNSPLHF.